The 25 T cell receptor beta chains below all came from one sample that was sequenced in a study of neurological immune-mediated disorders. From the 5' RACE reads, TCRdb called clonotypes with MiXCR, one entry per CDR3 protein. This sample yields more than 50,000 distinct CDR3 sequences, of which around 3.4% are seen a single time; about 7.1% belongs to the top ten. Source material: PBMCs. The receptors shown here come from a woman in her fifties or sixties with multiple sclerosis.

This clonotype has more than one count but fewer than ten. The genes are TRBV20-1 and TRBJ2-1; D is unresolved. CDR3 length: 16 amino acids. Germline CDR1 reads DFQATT; CDR2 reads SNEGSKA (reference sequence). V was cut by 0 bases and J by 4 bases, with 16 bases left in between. CDR3 DNA sequence: TGCAGTGCTAGAGATCAATCAGGTTGGAAGTACAATGAGCAGTTCTTC. Protein: CSARDQSGWKYNEQFF.

This clonotype was observed many times. The gene calls are TRBV7-9 and TRBJ2-7; maybe TRBD1 (7 bases). CDR1 and CDR2 from the germline V gene are SEHNR and FQNEAQ (reference sequence). Trimming stripped 5 bases from V and 3 bases from J, with 23 bases between. There are 17 residues in the CDR3. CDR3 nucleotide sequence: TGTGCCAGCAGCCCACCCCACGGGGGCAGGGGGTACTACGAGCAGTACTTC. This translates into CASSPPHGGRGYYEQYF.

This clonotype was picked up many times. This chain joins TRBV5-1 and TRBJ1-1; TRBD1 matches 9 bases. The V and J ends lost 4 bases and 1 base, in that order; junction bases with no gene match: 2. Germline CDR1 is SGHRS and CDR2 is YFSETQ. This CDR3 has 14 residues. CDR3 DNA sequence: TGCGCCAGCAGCCGGACAGGGGCGAACACTGAAGCTTTCTTT. Amino acid sequence: CASSRTGANTEAFF.

This clonotype was picked up many times. CDR3 sequence reads: CASSLMGTGDYEQYF. CDR3 sequence (DNA): TGTGCCAGCAGTCTGATGGGGACAGGGGACTACGAGCAGTACTTC. The chain joins TRBV28 to TRBJ2-7; TRBD1 aligns across 10 bases. Germline-derived CDR1 and CDR2 are MDHEN and SYDVKM. V gave up 5 bases and J gave up 3 bases; unmatched junction bases: 7. The CDR3 is 15 amino acids.

This clonotype was detected many times. The chain uses TRBV5-1 and TRBJ1-2; D perhaps matches TRBD1 (6 bases). CDR3 length: 16 amino acids. Germline CDR1 reads SGHRS; CDR2 reads YFSETQ. Trimming left V 4 bases short and J 7 bases short, with 23 bases between. The CDR3 is CASSNQQGRLPSGYTF. The DNA for the CDR3 is TGCGCCAGCAGCAACCAACAGGGTCGTCTTCCGTCTGGCTACACCTTC. Based on the CDR3 plus reference TRBV5-1 and TRBJ1-2, the full variable domain is KAGVTQTPRYLIKTRGQQVTLSCSPISGHRSVSWYQQTPGQGLQFLFEYFSETQRNKGNFPGRFSGRQFSNSRSEMNVSTLELGDSALYLCASSNQQGRLPSGYTFGSGTRLTVV.

This clonotype has at least ten counts. The rearrangement joins TRBV5-1 to TRBJ2-7; possibly TRBD2 for D (6 bases). The CDR3 runs 13 residues. The V gene's germline CDR1 is SGHRS and CDR2 YFSETQ. V was clipped by 0 bases and J by 5 bases, with 9 bases between them. The CDR3 loop is CASSLGGLNEQYF. DNA of the CDR3: TGCGCCAGCAGCTTGGGGGGACTGAACGAGCAGTACTTC.

This clonotype has a count of ten or more. The V call is TRBV6-5, the J call TRBJ2-7, with 9 positions matching TRBD1. The CDR3 loop spans 16 amino acids. With 1 base clipped from V and 0 bases from J, the junction kept 4 bases outside the gene matches. CDR1 MNHEY and CDR2 SVGAGI come from the germline V gene. The CDR3, as DNA: TGTGCCAGCAGTTACTATGGACAGGGGAGCTCCTACGAGCAGTACTTC. It yields the protein CASSYYGQGSSYEQYF.

This clonotype was detected ten times or more. This chain links TRBV4-1 with TRBJ1-4, with a possible D match to TRBD1 (6 bases). V gave up 1 base and J gave up 3 bases, with 9 bases separating them. The CDR3 has 15 amino acids. CDR1 MGHRA and CDR2 YSYEKL come from the germline V gene. CDR3 amino acids: CASSQAGTPNEKLFF. CDR3 coding DNA: TGCGCCAGCAGCCAAGCGGGGACACCTAATGAAAAACTGTTTTTT.

This clonotype was seen ten or more times. V is TRBV20-1 and J is TRBJ1-6; TRBD1 agrees at 11 bases. The CDR3 consists of 19 residues. The V segment lost 4 bases and the J segment 7 bases; nucleotides outside the gene matches: 18. Germline CDR1 is DFQATT and CDR2 is SNEGSKA (reference sequence). DNA for the CDR3: TGCAGTGCTATGAGGACGGGACAGGGGGTCCCCTTGGGGAATTCACCCCTCCACTTT. Translated, it gives CSAMRTGQGVPLGNSPLHF.

This clonotype was seen ten or more times. The rearrangement joins TRBV20-1 to TRBJ2-2; no clear D. CDR1 is DFQATT, CDR2 SNEGSKA, per germline (reference sequence). V was pared by 4 bases and J by 1 base, with 10 bases between. CDR3 length: 14 residues. The CDR3 DNA follows: TGCAGTGCTACTCCCACGGGGAACACCGGGGAGCTGTTTTTT. Translation: CSATPTGNTGELFF.

This clonotype was recorded at least ten times. The rearrangement joins TRBV4-1 to TRBJ2-5, with 7 bases lining up with TRBD1. This CDR3 has 15 residues. Germline trimming cut 4 bases from V and 2 bases from J; bases unmatched to any gene: 7. Germline-derived CDR1 and CDR2 are MGHRA and YSYEKL. CDR3 loop: CASSPSARGQETQYF. Here the CDR3 DNA reads TGCGCCAGCAGCCCTAGTGCCAGGGGGCAAGAGACCCAGTACTTC.

The chain joins TRBV4-1 to TRBJ1-3; TRBD1 agrees at 12 bases. Germline CDR1 is MGHRA and CDR2 is YSYEKL. The CDR3 sequence is 17 residues long. Losses at the gene ends were 1 base for V and 4 bases for J; bases not matched to a gene: 5. The CDR3 sequence: CASSQVGQGAGGNTIYF. The CDR3 DNA sequence: TGCGCCAGCAGCCAAGTGGGACAGGGGGCTGGAGGAAACACCATATATTTT.

This clonotype was seen repeatedly, ten times or more. The chain links TRBV5-6 to TRBJ1-1, with 8 bases that match TRBD1. There are 17 residues in the CDR3. The J segment lost 0 bases and the V segment lost 1 base, leaving 8 bases of the junction unmatched. Per germline, CDR1 SGHDT and CDR2 YYEEEE. The DNA for the CDR3 is TGTGCCAGCAGCTTGTATCAGGGGGCTCGGTTGAACACTGAAGCTTTCTTT. Encoded protein: CASSLYQGARLNTEAFF. The variable domain in full, with the rest retrieved from reference TRBV5-6 and TRBJ1-1, is DAGVTQSPTHLIKTRGQQVTLRCSPKSGHDTVSWYQQALGQGPQFIFQYYEEEERQRGNFPDRFSGHQFPNYSSELNVNALLLGDSALYLCASSLYQGARLNTEAFFGQGTRLTVV.

The V call is TRBV12-3 or TRBV12-4, the J call TRBJ2-3, with D perhaps assigned TRBD1 or TRBD2 (6 bases each). V was clipped by 5 bases and J by 3 bases, with 12 bases between them. The CDR3 sequence is 14 residues long. CDR3 protein: CASSPRGATDTQYF. CDR3 DNA: TGTGCCAGCAGTCCGAGGGGGGCGACAGATACGCAGTATTTT.

This clonotype came up many times. The chain recombines TRBV7-2 with TRBJ2-3; D perhaps matches TRBD1 (5 bases). CDR1 SGHTA and CDR2 FQGNSA come from the germline V gene. CDR3 size: 14 residues. The V gene lost 7 bases and the J gene lost 0 bases, with 11 bases spanning the gap. The CDR3 protein is CASTNHRSTDTQYF. The CDR3 bases are TGTGCCAGCACCAACCACAGGAGCACAGATACGCAGTATTTT.

At least ten counts were recorded for this clonotype. CDR3 sequence: CATSGGGEGRTQYF. The CDR3 DNA sequence: TGTGCCACCAGCGGCGGAGGGGAGGGCAGGACCCAGTACTTC. The chain carries TRBV15 and TRBJ2-5, with 7 bases identical to TRBD2. This CDR3 comprises 14 residues. V was clipped by 5 bases and J by 7 bases; unmatched bases: 10. CDR1 and CDR2 from the germline V gene are LNHNV and YYDKDF (reference sequence).

In this sample, this clonotype turned up many times. The gene calls are TRBV5-1 and TRBJ1-1; 8 bases line up with TRBD1. Trimming removed 4 bases from V and 4 bases from J; junction bases left unmatched: 3. Germline values: CDR1 SGHRS, CDR2 YFSETQ. This CDR3 region has 13 residues. CDR3 amino acids: CASSHTGGTEAFF. In DNA form, the CDR3 reads TGCGCCAGCAGCCACACAGGGGGCACTGAAGCTTTCTTT.

This clonotype was recorded many times. V is TRBV28 and J is TRBJ1-5; 7 positions match TRBD1. Germline CDR1 is MDHEN and CDR2 is SYDVKM. J lost 3 bases, V lost 4 bases, and 6 bases had no gene match. The CDR3 loop spans 15 amino acids. The CDR3 coding sequence is TGTGCCAGCAGTTCCATAGGACAGGCCAATCAGCCCCAGCATTTT. As protein: CASSSIGQANQPQHF.

This clonotype came up many times. The chain employs TRBV10-3 and TRBJ2-1, with TRBD2 matching 13 bases. The ends lost 6 bases at V and 5 bases at J; junction bases unmatched: 7. This CDR3 has 16 residues. Germline V lookup: CDR1 ENHRY, CDR2 SYGVKD. The CDR3 DNA reads TGTGCCATCAGCAAAACCGGGACTAGCGGGGACAATGAGCAGTTCTTC. It codes for CAISKTGTSGDNEQFF.

This clonotype came up many times. V usage is TRBV28 and J usage is TRBJ1-5; D remains ambiguous. The CDR3 runs to 16 residues. V was pared by 4 bases and J by 6 bases, with 19 bases between. Germline values: CDR1 MDHEN, CDR2 SYDVKM. This CDR3 reads CASSSTRSGPSQPQHF. In nucleotides, the CDR3 is TGTGCCAGCAGTTCTACCCGGTCCGGGCCGAGTCAGCCCCAGCATTTT.

This clonotype came up many times. The V and J genes are TRBV9 and TRBJ1-2, with D uncertain. From germline, CDR1 is SGDLS and CDR2 YYNGEE. V lost 0 bases and J lost 4, with 10 bases in between. The CDR3 extends over 14 amino acids. CDR3 in amino acids: CASSVGNSPYGYTF. In DNA form, the CDR3 reads TGTGCCAGCAGCGTAGGAAACAGCCCCTATGGCTACACCTTC.

This chain links TRBV3-1 with TRBJ2-3, with 10 positions matching TRBD2. Germline loops: CDR1 LGHDT, CDR2 YNNKEL (reference sequence). This CDR3 contains 15 residues. With V trimmed by 4 bases and J by 3 bases, 4 bases remained unmatched. The CDR3 sequence: CASSRPSGRTDTQYF. The CDR3 nucleotides read TGTGCCAGCAGCCGCCCTAGCGGGAGAACAGATACGCAGTATTTT.

This clonotype was detected ten times or more. The gene calls are TRBV20-1 and TRBJ2-7; the D gene is possibly TRBD1 (5 bases). CDR3 length: 15 residues. CDR1 and CDR2 (germline): DFQATT, SNEGSKA (reference sequence). The V and J ends lost 6 bases and 3 bases respectively, with 21 bases between them. CDR3 nucleotides: TGCAGTGCAGAAGAACCCCAGGGCTGGGGCTACGAGCAGTACTTC. Protein: CSAEEPQGWGYEQYF.

In this sample, this clonotype turned up many times. V gene TRBV9 combines with J gene TRBJ2-3, with a tentative D call TRBD2 (7 bases). V was cut by 6 bases and J by 2 bases, with 13 bases left in between. CDR1 is SGDLS and CDR2 is YYNGEE in the germline V gene. This CDR3 has 14 residues. This CDR3 is CASNEAGATDTQYF. The CDR3 nucleotides are TGTGCCAGCAATGAGGCGGGGGCCACAGATACGCAGTATTTT. The full variable domain, rest sourced from reference TRBV9 and TRBJ2-3, is DSGVTQTPKHLITATGQRVTLRCSPRSGDLSVYWYQQSLDQGLQFLIQYYNGEERAKGNILERFSAQQFPDLHSELNLSSLELGDSALYFCASNEAGATDTQYFGPGTRLTVL.

Ten or more counts support this clonotype. V usage is TRBV20-1 and J usage is TRBJ2-7; the D is unclear. V dropped 2 bases and J dropped 4 bases, with 12 bases sitting between them. Per the germline V gene, CDR1 is DFQATT and CDR2 is SNEGSKA (reference sequence). The CDR3 loop spans 13 amino acids. CDR3 sequence: CSARIPLLYEQYF. The CDR3 nucleotides are TGCAGTGCTAGAATACCCCTTTTGTACGAGCAGTACTTC.